This passage covers 11 T cell receptor beta chains from one sample sequenced in a study of identical twins. TCRdb recomputed calls from the 5' RACE reads with MiXCR, one row per CDR3 protein. Of fewer than 900,000 distinct CDR3 sequences listed, 15% to 20% were seen once; the top ten hold over 10%. This sample also belongs to another study, concerning T cells expressing NK-cell markers.

The sequencing sample was made of PBMCs. The receptor set was obtained from a woman aged 18-29 years in good health.

This clonotype was counted between two and nine times. This rearrangement joins TRBV6-5 to TRBJ2-5; possible D gene TRBD2, 6 bases. Trimming took 2 bases from V and 3 from J, leaving 10 bases between them. This CDR3 region has 14 residues. Per germline, CDR1 MNHEY and CDR2 SVGAGI. This CDR3 is CASSYGWGEETQYF. CDR3 sequence (DNA): TGTGCCAGCAGTTACGGATGGGGGGAAGAGACCCAGTACTTC.

The rearrangement links TRBV29-1 to TRBJ2-1, with D perhaps matching TRBD1 (5 bases). Germline CDR1 reads SQVTM; CDR2 reads ANQGSEA. The V end lost 6 bases, the J end lost 0 bases, and 9 bases lay between the germline ends. CDR3 length equals 13 residues. The CDR3 spells CSVSRGSYNEQFF. The CDR3 DNA is TGCAGCGTAAGTAGGGGCTCCTACAATGAGCAGTTCTTC.

V usage is TRBV12-3 or TRBV12-4 and J usage is TRBJ2-2; 9 positions match TRBD1. The CDR3 has 15 amino acids. The V segment lost 4 bases and the J segment 5 bases; nucleotides outside the gene matches: 5. The chain's CDR3 is CASSSSTGGTGELFF. CDR3 coding DNA: TGTGCCAGCAGTTCCTCGACAGGGGGAACCGGGGAGCTGTTTTTT.

Only a few counts were recorded for this clonotype. The gene calls are TRBV6-1 and TRBJ1-1; perhaps TRBD1 as D (6 bases). The CDR3 sequence is 14 residues long. Germline V gives CDR1 MNHNS, CDR2 SASEGT. V dropped 6 bases and J dropped 4 bases, with 15 bases sitting between them. The CDR3, as DNA: TGTGCCAGCAGGACAATAACAGGGTTCACTGAAGCTTTCTTT. Translated: CASRTITGFTEAFF.

The V gene is TRBV6-5, the J gene TRBJ2-1, with D tentatively TRBD1 (6 bases). V dropped 2 bases and J dropped 3 bases, with 8 bases sitting between them. CDR1 is MNHEY, CDR2 SVGAGI, per germline. CDR3 size: 14 residues. The DNA of the CDR3 is TGTGCCAGCAGTTACCGCAGGGGCTACAATGAGCAGTTCTTC. Translated, it gives CASSYRRGYNEQFF.

In this sample, this clonotype turned up many times. J is TRBJ2-3 and V is TRBV20-1; D may match TRBD1 or TRBD2 (5 bases each). Germline V CDR1 and CDR2: DFQATT, SNEGSKA (reference sequence). The V gene lost 5 bases and the J gene lost 3 bases, with 9 bases spanning the gap. The CDR3 is 12 residues long. Written as DNA, the CDR3 is TGCAGTGCTGTTGGGGGAACAGATACGCAGTATTTT. This gives the protein CSAVGGTDTQYF.

The chain is built from TRBV18 and TRBJ1-1, with unresolved D. CDR1 is KGHSH and CDR2 is LQKENI in the germline V gene. The length of the CDR3 is 17 residues. V was shortened by 4 bases and J by 1 base, with 19 bases between the two germline ends. DNA for the CDR3: TGTGCCAGCTCACACATCCGGGCCCTGCTATCGAACACTGAAGCTTTCTTT. This encodes CASSHIRALLSNTEAFF.

This clonotype was counted only a few times. This sequence joins TRBV6-5 and TRBJ2-2; 8 nucleotides align to TRBD2. The CDR3 totals 15 residues. CDR1 is MNHEY, CDR2 SVGAGI, per germline. The J segment lost 2 bases and the V segment lost 7 bases, leaving 6 bases of the junction unmatched. DNA for the CDR3: TGTGCCAGCACTTTACTAGCGGTAAACACCGGGGAGCTGTTTTTT. As protein: CASTLLAVNTGELFF.

There are a few counts of this clonotype. This chain links TRBV25-1 with TRBJ2-3; weak D call: TRBD1 (6 bases). Trimming stripped 5 bases from V and 3 bases from J, with 18 bases between. The CDR3 runs to 16 residues. The germline V gene has CDR1 MGHDK and CDR2 SYGVNS. This CDR3 reads CASSRTQGRSTDTQYF. CDR3 nucleotide sequence: TGTGCCAGCAGTCGGACACAGGGTAGATCTACAGATACGCAGTATTTT.

This clonotype was observed many times. V usage is TRBV6-5 and J usage is TRBJ2-3; the match to TRBD2 covers 7 bases. CDR1 is MNHEY, CDR2 SVGAGI, per germline. J gave up 3 bases and V 2 bases, and 2 bases lay outside the gene matches. The CDR3 is 14 residues long. The CDR3 region is CASSYRGGTDTQYF. In nucleotides, the CDR3 is TGTGCCAGCAGTTACCGCGGGGGAACAGATACGCAGTATTTT.

This rearrangement joins TRBV5-1 to TRBJ2-3; either TRBD1 or TRBD2 may fit D (6 bases each). This CDR3 comprises 16 residues. Germline CDR1 reads SGHRS; CDR2 reads YFSETQ. V lost 4 bases and J 0 bases, leaving 15 bases between the germline ends. The CDR3 DNA sequence: TGCGCCAGCAGCGTCGCTACAGGGACTAGCACAGATACGCAGTATTTT. This encodes CASSVATGTSTDTQYF.